This TCR beta chain is drawn from a study of OX40 agonist ivuxolimab in advanced cancers. A note on the overall study: Ivuxolimab was a fully human IgG2 agonistic monoclonal antibody targeting the costimulatory receptor OX40 (CD134). Intravenous ivuxolimab was administered to patients every 2 weeks at six dose levels: 0.01, 0.1, 0.3, 1.5, 3 and 10 mg/kg. Of the roughly 52 dose-escalation patients, hepatocellular carcinoma was present in roughly 19, melanoma in some 15, renal cell carcinoma in 9 and head and neck cancer in 9. In the dose-escalation cohort, 65% to 90% of patients were male, and the mean age was approximately 55 years, with a range of about 23 to 85. Patients were allowed to have had prior anti-PD-1, anti-PD-L1 or anti-CTLA-4 therapy, and about 40% of the dose-escalation patients had been treated with checkpoint inhibitors. Partial responses occurred in three dose-escalation patients, of whom one had hepatocellular carcinoma and two had cutaneous melanoma. The purpose of peripheral TCRbeta sequencing was to test whether ivuxolimab changed TCR sequence diversity and led to clonal T-cell expansion. The paper describes the monotherapy dose-escalation part (N = 52 patients) of the phase I trial of ivuxolimab.

The trial excluded patients who had a history of autoimmune disease or were on systemic immunosuppression. Peripheral blood for TCR sequencing was collected from all dose cohorts at baseline, on cycle 4 day 1, and on cycle 7 day 1. The samples were drawn from a first-in-human, open-label, multicenter phase I dose-escalation trial of ivuxolimab. Adults with locally advanced or metastatic melanoma, renal cell carcinoma, hepatocellular carcinoma or head and neck squamous cell carcinoma were enrolled in the trial. Before TCR sequencing, CD4+ and CD8+ T cells were separately sorted from peripheral blood. For sequencing of the TCRbeta CDR3 region, genomic DNA was extracted from the sorted cells. TCRbeta CDR3 regions were sequenced using the immunoSEQ Assay. TCRdb took over this immuneACCESS table, retaining in-frame rearrangements with V and J assigned. Such tables are incomplete; in checked studies, under half of the missing clones stem from an unresolved V gene, and the remainder is unexplained. The sample has 77,000 or so clones on record, about 93% of them singletons. Clones ranked in the top ten supply 0.32% of the sample.

As regards this clone: No antigen is known for it. No much larger clonotype is one base removed from it; base qualities were not supplied.

Points the paper makes about the study in general: The antigen specificity of the peripheral T cells that underwent clonal expansion was not determined. Clonal expansion of both CD4+ and CD8+ blood T cells was observed from baseline to week 6 at doses 0.1 to 3.0 mg/kg. After ivuxolimab, CD8+ T cells had more expanded clones than CD4+ T cells on average. Low levels of normalized T-cell clonal expansion were also shown by some nonresponding patients. In the 0.1-3.0 mg/kg groups, partial responders were among the patients with the lowest normalized peripheral clonal expansion, particularly in CD8+ T cells.

Reading the germline V gene gives CDR1 MNHNS and CDR2 SASEGT. Germline trimming: 8 bases from V, 4 bases from J; junction bases outside gene matches: 7. The CDR3, from cysteine to phenylalanine, totals 13 residues. Kept here is only the CDR3 DNA, which spans 39 bases and is read in frame from base 1. Specimen: CD4+ or CD8+ T cells sorted from blood, collected in a trial of the OX40 agonist ivuxolimab. This clonotype was sampled from an adult with an advanced solid tumor such as melanoma, head and neck, liver or kidney cancer. This chain joins TRBV6-1 to TRBJ2-7; TRBD1 lines up with 8 middle nucleotides. The CDR3 reads CASYDRGAYEQYF. DNA sequence: TGTGCCAGCTACGACAGGGGAGCGTACGAGCAGTACTTC.